This T cell receptor (beta chain) appears in the sequencing data of a study of PD-L1 blockade in urothelial cancer. The overall study: T cells were recovered from blood samples at a median of around 150,000.

Time point: pretreatment peripheral blood. Each patient supplied 1 to 8 pretreatment and on-treatment samples. Germline V gene lookup returns CDR1 SGHRS and CDR2 YFSETQ. V lost 4 bases to trimming and J lost 0 bases, with 17 bases between them. This CDR3 comprises 18 residues. Sequencing was performed with immunoSEQ multiplex PCR; in TCRdb, only in-frame clones are kept and a portion is missing. The repertoire consists of approximately 90,000 clones, with 80% to 85% occurring once and the leading ten covering approximately 2%. Sequenced here: PBMCs, sampled around atezolizumab (anti-PD-L1) treatment. J is TRBJ2-6 and V is TRBV5-1; D might be TRBD2 (6 bases). The receptor was derived from a man in his sixties with urothelial cancer. Here the CDR3 reads CASSPLAEIYSGANVLTF. CDR3 sequence (DNA): TGCGCCAGCAGCCCCTTAGCGGAAATTTACTCTGGGGCCAACGTCCTGACTTTC.